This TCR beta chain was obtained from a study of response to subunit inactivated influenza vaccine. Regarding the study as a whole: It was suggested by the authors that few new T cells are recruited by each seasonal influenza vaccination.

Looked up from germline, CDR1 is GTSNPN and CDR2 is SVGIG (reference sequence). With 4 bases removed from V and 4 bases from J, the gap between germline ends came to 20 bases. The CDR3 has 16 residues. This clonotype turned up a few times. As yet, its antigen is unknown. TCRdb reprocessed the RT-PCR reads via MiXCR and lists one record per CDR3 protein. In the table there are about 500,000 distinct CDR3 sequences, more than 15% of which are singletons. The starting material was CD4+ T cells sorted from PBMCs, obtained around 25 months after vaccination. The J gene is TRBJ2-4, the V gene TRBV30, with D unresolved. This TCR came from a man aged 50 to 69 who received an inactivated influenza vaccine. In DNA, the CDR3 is TGTGCCTGGATCGACGCGAGCCCACGGTTAAAAAACATTCAGTACTTC. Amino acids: CAWIDASPRLKNIQYF.